A selection of T cell receptor beta chains follows, all from one sample in a study of T cells after yellow fever vaccination. Via MiXCR, TCRdb re-called the 5' RACE reads, giving one row per CDR3 protein. The data hold some 320,000 distinct CDR3 sequences, with around a tenth observed a single time. The source was CD4+ T cells sorted from PBMCs, collected 45 days after the yellow fever booster vaccination. All receptors come from a man younger than 35 who received the YFV17D yellow fever vaccine. Both conserved end residues are part of each CDR3. A D gene is named only where the DNA matches it firmly. Only part of the rows carry a size: once, few, many, or a class if the clone is expanded.

V	size	length	J	D	CDR3	DNA
TRBV28	-	13	TRBJ2-3	-	CASSQNLQDTQYF	TGTGCCAGCAGTCAAAACCTCCAGGATACGCAGTATTTT
TRBV5-1	few	13	TRBJ2-5	-	CASSTPLQETQYF	TGCGCCAGCAGCACCCCCCTCCAAGAGACCCAGTACTTC
TRBV7-9	many	13	TRBJ2-3	-	CASSPRTADTQYF	TGTGCCAGCAGCCCCAGGACCGCAGATACGCAGTATTTT
TRBV6-1	-	14	TRBJ1-4	TRBD1	CASSHRDRGEKLFF	TGTGCCAGCAGTCACCGGGACAGGGGAGAAAAACTGTTTTTT
TRBV28	few	13	TRBJ1-3	-	CASNVNSGNTIYF	TGTGCCAGCAACGTAAACTCTGGAAACACCATATATTTT
TRBV5-4	few	14	TRBJ2-7	-	CASSLGTVSYEQYF	TGTGCCAGCAGCTTGGGGACTGTATCCTACGAGCAGTACTTC
TRBV11-2	few	14	TRBJ1-2	-	CASSRNQGVSGYTF	TGTGCCAGCAGCAGGAACCAGGGAGTTAGTGGCTACACCTTC
TRBV3-1	many	17	TRBJ2-2	TRBD1	CASSSSTGTGYGGELFF	TGTGCCAGCAGCTCCTCGACCGGGACAGGGTATGGCGGGGAGCTGTTTTTT
TRBV5-4	-	16	TRBJ2-7	TRBD2	CASSLAGLAGTYEQYF	TGTGCCAGCAGCTTGGCGGGACTAGCGGGGACCTACGAGCAGTACTTC
TRBV30	-	14	TRBJ2-3	-	CAWDPSRATDTQYF	TGTGCCTGGGACCCAAGTAGAGCCACAGATACGCAGTATTTT
TRBV12-3/TRBV12-4	few	12	TRBJ1-4	-	CASRPRGEKLFF	TGTGCCAGCAGACCCCGCGGTGAAAAACTGTTTTTT
TRBV7-9	-	11	TRBJ1-1	-	CASSLFAEAFF	TGTGCCAGCAGCTTGTTCGCTGAAGCTTTCTTT
TRBV6-5	-	14	TRBJ1-5	-	CASSYRGPDQPQHF	TGTGCCAGCAGTTACAGGGGCCCGGATCAGCCCCAGCATTTT
TRBV12-3/TRBV12-4	-	14	TRBJ2-4	-	CASRPQGIPNIQYF	TGTGCCAGCAGGCCTCAGGGTATCCCGAACATTCAGTACTTC
TRBV5-6	few	13	TRBJ2-3	-	CASSARGPDTQYF	TGTGCCAGCAGCGCCCGGGGCCCGGATACGCAGTATTTT
TRBV5-1	many	11	TRBJ1-1	-	CASSLETEAFF	TGCGCCAGCAGCTTAGAGACTGAAGCTTTCTTT
TRBV29-1	few	14	TRBJ2-1	TRBD2	CSVDRLAGPNEQFF	TGCAGCGTAGATAGACTAGCGGGACCCAATGAGCAGTTCTTC
TRBV18	-	11	TRBJ2-1	-	CASSPEGVEFF	TGTGCCAGCTCACCGGAGGGGGTAGAGTTCTTC
TRBV6-5	few	15	TRBJ1-2	-	CASSIAQGRDYGYTF	TGTGCCAGCAGTATCGCGCAGGGAAGGGACTATGGCTACACCTTC
TRBV2	-	14	TRBJ2-3	TRBD2	CASRTRGGADTQYF	TGTGCCAGCAGAACACGGGGGGGCGCAGATACGCAGTATTTT
TRBV5-4	-	12	TRBJ1-3	-	CASSGDGNTIYF	TGTGCCAGCAGCGGGGACGGAAACACCATATATTTT
TRBV24-1	many	11	TRBJ1-1	-	CATSDGVEAFF	TGTGCCACCAGTGATGGAGTGGAAGCTTTCTTT
TRBV19	-	13	TRBJ2-1	-	CASSIRGRNEQFF	TGTGCCAGTAGTATAAGAGGTAGAAATGAGCAGTTCTTC
TRBV14	-	15	TRBJ2-5	TRBD1	CASSQSGQVSRTQYF	TGTGCCAGCAGCCAATCCGGACAGGTTTCGAGGACCCAGTACTTC
TRBV18	few	15	TRBJ2-5	-	CASSPGTEAYGTQYF	TGTGCCAGCTCACCCGGGACGGAGGCCTACGGGACCCAGTACTTC
TRBV11-3	-	15	TRBJ1-2	-	CASSPTVTPGYGYTF	TGTGCCAGCAGCCCAACCGTGACACCTGGCTATGGCTACACCTTC
TRBV30	-	11	TRBJ2-7	-	CAWSGRDEQYF	TGTGCCTGGAGTGGTAGGGACGAGCAGTACTTC
TRBV27	few	13	TRBJ2-4	-	CASRTTAKNIQYF	TGTGCCTCTCGGACAACAGCCAAAAACATTCAGTACTTC
TRBV27	few	15	TRBJ1-1	-	CASSSTGRGHTEAFF	TGTGCCAGCAGTTCAACCGGACGGGGGCACACTGAAGCTTTCTTT
TRBV29-1	-	13	TRBJ2-3	-	CSALAKGGDTQYF	TGCAGCGCACTAGCCAAGGGGGGAGATACGCAGTATTTT
TRBV4-1	few	15	TRBJ2-7	TRBD2	CASSRGTSGDYEQYF	TGCGCCAGCAGCCGCGGGACTAGCGGGGACTACGAGCAGTACTTC
TRBV20-1	few	16	TRBJ2-1	TRBD2	CSARDWGGSDYNEQFF	TGCAGTGCTAGAGATTGGGGAGGGTCGGACTACAATGAGCAGTTCTTC
TRBV3-1	few	13	TRBJ1-6	-	CASSQMINSPLHF	TGTGCCAGCAGCCAAATGATAAATTCACCCCTCCACTTT
TRBV5-1	many	14	TRBJ1-5	-	CASSLDGNNQPQHF	TGCGCCAGCTCTCTCGACGGGAACAATCAGCCCCAGCATTTT
TRBV5-1	many	11	TRBJ2-1	-	CASSVGREQFF	TGCGCCAGCAGCGTTGGCCGGGAGCAGTTCTTC
TRBV15	few	12	TRBJ2-3	-	CATSPPFDTQYF	TGTGCCACCAGCCCCCCGTTTGATACGCAGTATTTT
TRBV5-1	few	16	TRBJ2-3	TRBD1	CASSSGTGASTDTQYF	TGCGCCAGCAGCTCCGGGACAGGGGCCTCCACAGATACGCAGTATTTT
TRBV3-1	few	15	TRBJ2-1	TRBD2	CASSHGGSSYNEQFF	TGTGCCAGCAGCCACGGGGGGTCGTCCTACAATGAGCAGTTCTTC
TRBV6-1	-	16	TRBJ2-1	TRBD1	CASDGRLRQGNDEQFF	TGTGCCAGCGATGGAAGGCTCCGACAGGGGAATGATGAGCAGTTCTTC
TRBV5-4	many	13	TRBJ2-5	TRBD1	CASAPGTEETQYF	TGTGCCAGCGCCCCCGGGACAGAAGAGACCCAGTACTTC
TRBV20-1	-	11	TRBJ1-2	-	CSASPYYGYTF	TGCAGTGCTAGTCCCTACTATGGCTACACCTTC
TRBV4-3	many	12	TRBJ2-5	-	CASSQESGTQYF	TGCGCCAGCAGCCAAGAGTCGGGGACCCAGTACTTC
TRBV12-3/TRBV12-4	few	14	TRBJ1-5	-	CASSFHGGNQPQHF	TGTGCCAGCAGTTTTCACGGGGGCAATCAGCCCCAGCATTTT
TRBV29-1	few	11	TRBJ2-3	-	CSVGPERTQYF	TGCAGCGTTGGACCAGAACGTACGCAGTATTTT
TRBV7-2	-	12	TRBJ2-5	-	CASSLVVKTQYF	TGTGCCAGCAGCTTAGTGGTCAAGACCCAGTACTTC
TRBV4-1	many	15	TRBJ1-2	-	CASSQEYRDLSGYTF	TGCGCCAGCAGCCAAGAGTATAGGGATCTGTCCGGCTACACCTTC
TRBV5-1	many	16	TRBJ2-3	TRBD1	CASSTGQNNPTDTQYF	TGCGCCAGCAGCACGGGACAGAACAATCCCACAGATACGCAGTATTTT
TRBV7-2	few	15	TRBJ1-6	-	CASSLAGRNNSPLHF	TGTGCCAGCAGCTTAGCGGGACGGAATAATTCACCCCTCCACTTT
TRBV4-1	many	13	TRBJ2-3	-	CASSHPRTDTQYF	TGCGCCAGCAGCCACCCGCGCACAGATACGCAGTATTTT
TRBV6-2/TRBV6-3	-	12	TRBJ1-1	-	CASRQGISEAFF	TGTGCCAGCAGACAGGGAATATCTGAAGCTTTCTTT
TRBV5-1	-	19	TRBJ2-3	-	CASSWRGVIDTVGTDTQYF	TGCGCCAGCAGCTGGCGGGGTGTGATAGACACCGTGGGCACAGATACGCAGTATTTT
TRBV12-3/TRBV12-4	many	12	TRBJ2-5	-	CASSGTWETQYF	TGTGCCAGCAGTGGGACGTGGGAGACCCAGTACTTC
TRBV7-3	few	14	TRBJ2-2	-	CASSFGPGTGELFF	TGTGCCAGCAGCTTCGGCCCTGGCACCGGGGAGCTGTTTTTT
TRBV5-1	few	15	TRBJ2-5	TRBD1	CASSLVDRVQETQYF	TGCGCCAGCAGCTTGGTGGACAGGGTCCAAGAGACCCAGTACTTC
TRBV28	few	13	TRBJ2-7	TRBD1	CASSYQGDYEQYF	TGTGCCAGCAGTTATCAGGGGGACTACGAGCAGTACTTC